Each of the 10 T cell receptor beta chains below was sequenced from the same sample in a study of T cell responses to AZD1222 COVID-19 vaccine. TCRdb's table, derived via immunoSEQ multiplex PCR, lists solely in-frame clones and lacks some. The sample holds 100,000 to 120,000 clones, around 90% seen once. Sequencing used peripheral blood, obtained 28 days after the second AZD1222 dose. These receptors all come from an adult who received the AZD1222 COVID-19 vaccine.

This chain joins TRBV4-2 and TRBJ1-5, with D maybe TRBD1 (5 bases). The length of the CDR3 is 17 residues. Per the germline V gene, CDR1 is LGHNA and CDR2 is YNFKEQ. The V end was cut by 0 bases, the J end by 0 bases, with 12 bases between. The CDR3 coding sequence is TGTGCCAGCAGCCAAGAATTGGCAGGGCATAGCAATCAGCCCCAGCATTTT. As protein: CASSQELAGHSNQPQHF.

The chain uses TRBV5-1 and TRBJ1-4; TRBD1 matches at 7 bases. Looked up from germline, CDR1 is SGHRS and CDR2 is YFSETQ. This CDR3 spans 14 amino acids. The trim removed 4 bases at V and 5 bases at J, leaving 5 bases unmatched. This CDR3 is CASSLGTENEKLFF. In DNA form, the CDR3 reads TGCGCCAGCAGCCTAGGGACAGAAAATGAAAAACTGTTTTTT.

V and J are TRBV3-1 (or the pseudogene TRBV3-2) and TRBJ1-3, with D hard to call. CDR1 and CDR2 (germline): LGHDT, YNNKEL (reference sequence). CDR3 size: 16 residues. V lost 3 bases and J lost 1, with 13 bases in between. The CDR3 loop is CASSHPGEKSGNTIYF. In DNA form, the CDR3 reads TGTGCCAGCAGCCACCCCGGGGAAAAGTCTGGAAACACCATATATTTT.

The chain recombines TRBV7-5 with TRBJ1-2. TRBV7-5 is tagged as a pseudogene. The CDR3 contains 16 residues. CDR3 coding DNA: TGTGCCAGAAGCTCCTCTAGGGTTGAGGCTAACTATGGCTACACCTTC. This gives the protein CARSSSRVEANYGYTF.

The chain couples TRBV27 to TRBJ2-7; tentative D call: TRBD1 (6 bases). V lost 2 bases, J lost 6 bases, and 8 bases lay in between. The CDR3 contains 12 residues. Germline values: CDR1 MNHEY, CDR2 SMNVEV (reference sequence). This chain's CDR3 is CASSLGGGEQYF. DNA of the CDR3: TGTGCCAGCAGTTTAGGGGGCGGCGAGCAGTACTTC.

This rearrangement joins TRBV10-3 to TRBJ1-2, with 7 bases lining up with TRBD1. Germline-derived CDR1 and CDR2 are ENHRY and SYGVKD. The CDR3 covers 15 residues. After removal of 4 bases from V and 7 bases from J, the junction contained 12 bases not matched to a gene. This chain's CDR3 is CAISGPDRSMGGYTF. The CDR3 nucleotides are TGTGCCATCAGTGGACCGGACAGGTCCATGGGTGGCTACACCTTC.

The rearrangement uses TRBV18 and TRBJ2-5; 9 bases are a match to TRBD1. This CDR3 comprises 14 residues. From germline, CDR1 is KGHSH and CDR2 LQKENI. V was pared by 3 bases and J by 8 bases, with 7 bases of the junction left unmatched. The CDR3 sequence: CASSPGQGQGTQYF. DNA of the CDR3: TGTGCCAGCTCACCGGGACAGGGCCAAGGAACCCAGTACTTC.

This clone was found once. The chain couples TRBV9 to TRBJ1-1, with D unresolved. With 3 bases removed from V and 4 bases from J, the gap between germline ends came to 13 bases. The CDR3 is 14 amino acids. Germline CDR1 SGDLS, CDR2 YYNGEE. CDR3 nucleotides: TGTGCCAGCAGCGCCTGGGTGGAAGGCACTGAAGCTTTCTTT. This gives the protein CASSAWVEGTEAFF.

The chain employs TRBV20-1 and TRBJ1-1, with unresolved D. The ends were cut back, 3 bases at V and 3 bases at J, with 5 bases in the middle. Germline CDR1 DFQATT, CDR2 SNEGSKA (reference sequence). The CDR3 covers 11 residues. The CDR3 region has the DNA TGCAGTGCTAGTGAATACACTGAAGCTTTCTTT. Its translation: CSASEYTEAFF.

This chain connects TRBV14 to TRBJ1-2; a possible D gene is TRBD1 (6 bases). CDR3 length equals 14 residues. Trimming shortened V by 1 base and J by 6 bases, and 12 bases separated the two germline ends. From germline, CDR1 is SGHDN and CDR2 FVKESK. CDR3 DNA sequence: TGTGCCAGCAGCCAAGTATCGACAGGAGATGGCTACACCTTC. Its translation: CASSQVSTGDGYTF.